A selection of T cell receptor beta chains follows, all from one sample in a study of blood T cell repertoires in COVID-19. Here immunoSEQ multiplex PCR was the method, and the copy in TCRdb shows in-frame clones only, minus some. The data contain roughly 150,000 clones, 80% to 90% of them singletons. Sequencing was performed on peripheral blood. The receptors stem from a woman in her 70s who had recovered from COVID-19. The CDR3 runs from the conserved cysteine through the conserved F or W. The order of the fields is V gene, CDR3 protein.

v_call: TRBV6-6
cdr3_aa: CASSSTGVAKNIQYF

v_call: TRBV12-5
cdr3_aa: CASGGDRANYGYTF

v_call: TRBV7-9
cdr3_aa: CASSPTLSGENTEAFF

v_call: TRBV24-1
cdr3_aa: CATSSGTGTGTEAFF

v_call: TRBV4-2
cdr3_aa: CASSQEAGTSGYTF

v_call: TRBV6-5
cdr3_aa: CASSYGPYPGAEAFF

v_call: TRBV18
cdr3_aa: CASSPPGQGNEKLFF

v_call: TRBV4-2
cdr3_aa: CASSHGQGGHEQYF

v_call: TRBV19
cdr3_aa: CASSRRHSGNYGYTF

v_call: TRBV7-3
cdr3_aa: CASSLLGGYEQYF

v_call: TRBV11-3
cdr3_aa: CASSCLWNLTGTGGSYEQYF

v_call: TRBV10-3
cdr3_aa: CAISGEAGYEQFF

v_call: TRBV20-1
cdr3_aa: CSASPGDRIKETQYF

v_call: TRBV5-4
cdr3_aa: CASSSIAGTGRYEQYF

v_call: TRBV7-9
cdr3_aa: CASSPGGTAVQAFF

v_call: TRBV3-1/TRBV3-2
cdr3_aa: CASSLTGYYEQYF

v_call: TRBV19
cdr3_aa: CASTMTGRLSSGNTIYF

v_call: TRBV7-2
cdr3_aa: CASSLGSASGRAREQFF

v_call: TRBV5-6
cdr3_aa: CASSRGPGQGNYGYTF

v_call: TRBV2
cdr3_aa: CASSTVTGPPYEQYF

v_call: TRBV5-1
cdr3_aa: CASSFRTGDTGELFF

v_call: TRBV2
cdr3_aa: CASNRQGNQPQHF

v_call: TRBV30
cdr3_aa: CAWGQGYSPLHF

v_call: TRBV29-1
cdr3_aa: CSVWDTGSSSYEQYF